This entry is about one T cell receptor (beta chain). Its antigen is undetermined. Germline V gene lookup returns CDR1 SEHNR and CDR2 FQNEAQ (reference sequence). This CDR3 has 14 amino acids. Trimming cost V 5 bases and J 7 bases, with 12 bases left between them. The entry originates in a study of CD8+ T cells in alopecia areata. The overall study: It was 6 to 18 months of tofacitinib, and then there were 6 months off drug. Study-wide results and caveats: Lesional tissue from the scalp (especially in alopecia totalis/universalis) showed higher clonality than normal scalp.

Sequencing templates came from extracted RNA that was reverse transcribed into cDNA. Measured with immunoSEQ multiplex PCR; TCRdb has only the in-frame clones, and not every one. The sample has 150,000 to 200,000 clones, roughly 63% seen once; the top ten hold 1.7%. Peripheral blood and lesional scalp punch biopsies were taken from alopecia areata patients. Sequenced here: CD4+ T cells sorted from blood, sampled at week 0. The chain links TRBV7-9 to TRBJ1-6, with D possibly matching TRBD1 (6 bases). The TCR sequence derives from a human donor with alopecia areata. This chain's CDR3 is CASSLQGLNSPLHF. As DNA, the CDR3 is TGTGCCAGCAGCCTACAGGGTCTGAATTCACCCCTCCACTTT.